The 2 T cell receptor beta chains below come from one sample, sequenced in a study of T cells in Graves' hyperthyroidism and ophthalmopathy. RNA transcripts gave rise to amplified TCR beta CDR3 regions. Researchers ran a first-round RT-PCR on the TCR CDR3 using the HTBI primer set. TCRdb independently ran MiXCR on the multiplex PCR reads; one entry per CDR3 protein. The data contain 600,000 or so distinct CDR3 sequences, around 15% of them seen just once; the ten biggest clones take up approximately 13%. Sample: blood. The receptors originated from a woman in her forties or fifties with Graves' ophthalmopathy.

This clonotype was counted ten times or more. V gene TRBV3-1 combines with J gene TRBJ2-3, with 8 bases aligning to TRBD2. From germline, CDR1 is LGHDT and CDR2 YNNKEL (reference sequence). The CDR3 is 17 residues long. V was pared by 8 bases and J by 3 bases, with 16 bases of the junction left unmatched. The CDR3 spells CASSKTRNSGKTDTQYF. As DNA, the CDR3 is TGTGCCAGCTCAAAGACGAGGAATAGCGGGAAAACAGATACGCAGTATTTT.

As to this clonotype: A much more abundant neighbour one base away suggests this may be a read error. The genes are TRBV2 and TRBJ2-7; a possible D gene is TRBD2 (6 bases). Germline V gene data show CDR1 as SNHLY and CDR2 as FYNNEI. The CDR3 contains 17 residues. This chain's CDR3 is CASSAPSRRARMGERYF. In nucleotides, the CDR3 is TGTGCCAGCAGTGCTCCTAGCAGGAGGGCCCGAATGGGGGAGCGGTACTTC.